The rows below give T cell receptor beta chains drawn from one sample of a study of T cells in Graves' hyperthyroidism and ophthalmopathy. TCRdb re-derived calls from the multiplex PCR reads in MiXCR, one entry per CDR3 protein. The table includes about 560,000 distinct CDR3 sequences, around 15% detected once. Input material: blood. All receptors derive from a woman between 18 and 29 years old with Graves' hyperthyroidism. Both conserved end residues are part of each CDR3. Each record gives: J gene, D gene, clone size, V gene, CDR3 DNA, CDR3 protein. A D gene is named only where the DNA matches it firmly. Clone size, where shown, is once, few, many, or a class for clones that have expanded.

>TRBJ1-1|TRBD1|many|TRBV30
TGTGCCTGGTCCGGGACAGGGGATACTGAAGCTTTCTTT
CAWSGTGDTEAFF
>TRBJ1-5|-|many|TRBV20-1
TGCAGTGCTAGAGATTCATTTGTAGGAGGGCCCCAGCATTTT
CSARDSFVGGPQHF
>TRBJ2-5|TRBD1|many|TRBV27
TGTGCCAGCAGTGAACATCGTGACAGGGAACAAGAGACCCAGTACTTC
CASSEHRDREQETQYF
>TRBJ1-2|-|many|TRBV27
TGTGCCAGCAGTCTCGACACAAATAACTATGGCTACACCTTC
CASSLDTNNYGYTF
>TRBJ2-2|-|few|TRBV11-3
TGTGCCAGCAGCTCCCAACCTTGGGCTGGGGAGCTGTTTTTT
CASSSQPWAGELFF
>TRBJ1-1|-|-|TRBV15
TGTGCCACCAGCAGAGAGGCAGGTGAAGCTTTCTTT
CATSREAGEAFF
>TRBJ2-1|TRBD2|few|TRBV6-4
TGTGCCAGCAGCGGGGGGGCCTACAATGAGCAGTTCTTC
CASSGGAYNEQFF
>TRBJ2-7|-|few|TRBV4-2
TGTGCCAGCAGCCAAGGGGAAACTAGCTACGAGCAGTACTTC
CASSQGETSYEQYF
>TRBJ1-1|-|many|TRBV5-1
TGCGCCAGCAGGGGCGTGAACACTGAAGCTTTCTTT
CASRGVNTEAFF
>TRBJ2-7|-|-|TRBV9
TGTGCCAGCAGCGTAGAATTGGGCTTC
CASSVELGF
>TRBJ2-3|-|many|TRBV20-1
TGCAGTGCTAGTTCCCCACGCACAGATACGCAGTATTTT
CSASSPRTDTQYF
>TRBJ2-1|TRBD2|many|TRBV27
TGTGCCAGCAGTACCGTAGGCGGCGGGAGTTTAGACAATGAGCAGTTCTTC
CASSTVGGGSLDNEQFF
>TRBJ2-7|TRBD2|-|TRBV29-1
TGCAGCGTCCTTCCTAGCGGCTCCTCCTACGAGCAGTACTTC
CSVLPSGSSYEQYF